This entry lists 5 T cell receptor beta chains sequenced from one sample in a study of blood T cell repertoires in COVID-19. TCRdb's table, derived via immunoSEQ multiplex PCR, lists solely in-frame clones and lacks some. The data contain roughly 180,000 clones, about 80% of them seen just once; the ten biggest clones take up about 15%. Sequenced: PBMCs or T cells enriched from blood (not recorded which). The source of these receptors is a man aged 60 to 75 who had been exposed to COVID-19.

The chain has TRBV2 and TRBJ2-5; D remains ambiguous. Between the trimmed V and J ends, which lost 7 bases and 2 bases, there was a span of 8 bases. The CDR3 loop spans 12 amino acids. CDR1 and CDR2 from the germline V gene are SNHLY and FYNNEI. CDR3 DNA sequence: TGTGCCAGCAAGAGGCGACAAGAGACCCAGTACTTC. It codes for CASKRRQETQYF.

This chain links TRBV5-1 with TRBJ1-1; D call uncertain. V lost 3 bases to trimming and J lost 1 base, with 10 bases between them. Germline CDR1 SGHRS, CDR2 YFSETQ. This CDR3 contains 14 residues. The CDR3 reads CASSYLTPNTEAFF. As DNA, the CDR3 is TGCGCCAGCAGCTACCTTACACCGAACACTGAAGCTTTCTTT.

J is TRBJ2-2 and V is TRBV6-5; 7 bases align to TRBD1. V lost 6 bases and J lost 4; bases outside the gene matches: 5. CDR1 is MNHEY, CDR2 SVGAGI, per germline. This CDR3 has 14 amino acids. The CDR3 region is CASSGTAVTGELFF. The DNA for the CDR3 is TGTGCCAGCAGCGGGACAGCAGTCACCGGGGAGCTGTTTTTT.

The chain links TRBV15 to TRBJ1-5; D might be TRBD1 (5 bases). Trimming removed 5 bases at V and 3 bases at J, with 20 bases between. This CDR3 spans 17 amino acids. Per the germline V gene, CDR1 is LNHNV and CDR2 is YYDKDF (reference sequence). The CDR3 sequence is CATSGHLGTQINQPQHF. The CDR3 nucleotides are TGTGCCACCAGCGGGCATCTCGGGACTCAGATCAATCAGCCCCAGCATTTT.

CDR3 loop: CAWRTQGSYTEAFF. CDR3 DNA sequence: TGTGCCTGGAGGACACAGGGATCGTACACTGAAGCTTTCTTT. The J gene is TRBJ1-1, the V gene TRBV30; D is possibly TRBD1 (6 bases). CDR1 is GTSNPN and CDR2 is SVGIG in the germline V gene (reference sequence). The CDR3 runs to 14 residues. Trimming shortened V by 3 bases and J by 3 bases, and 14 bases separated the two germline ends.